Listed here are 26 T cell receptor beta chains from one sample, sequenced in a study of T cell repertoires in cytomegalovirus infection. One entry per CDR3 protein, called by TCRdb with MiXCR from the reads. The sample has 680,000 or so distinct CDR3 sequences, roughly a third seen once; the top ten hold under 3%. The sequencing input was PBMCs. The receptors shown here come from a human donor in good health (CMV status not recorded). Some clones in this sample may be carry-over from other donors' samples.

This rearrangement joins TRBV2 to TRBJ2-7; D unclear. The germline V and J ends were trimmed by 7 bases and 2 bases, with 12 bases remaining between them. The CDR3 is 13 amino acids. Germline V lookup: CDR1 SNHLY, CDR2 FYNNEI. The CDR3 region has the DNA TGTGCCAGCACGGAACATGGCCCCTACGAGCAGTACTTC. This sequence encodes CASTEHGPYEQYF.

This clonotype was detected ten times or more. This chain connects TRBV7-2 to TRBJ2-7; possibly TRBD1 for D (6 bases). The germline V gene has CDR1 SGHTA and CDR2 FQGNSA. V dropped 4 bases and J dropped 5 bases, with 12 bases sitting between them. This CDR3 is 13 amino acids long. Here the CDR3 reads CASSWRQAHEQYF. CDR3 nucleotide sequence: TGTGCCAGCAGCTGGAGACAGGCCCACGAGCAGTACTTC. Looking up the rest from reference TRBV7-2 and TRBJ2-7 gives the full variable domain: GAGVSQSPSNKVTEKGKDVELRCDPISGHTALYWYRQSLGQGLEFLIYFQGNSAPDKSGLPSDRFSAERTGGSVSTLTIQRTQQEDSAVYLCASSWRQAHEQYFGPGTRLTVT.

The chain has TRBV2 and TRBJ2-4; D unresolved. The V end was cut by 7 bases, the J end by 5 bases, with 15 bases between. The germline gives CDR1 SNHLY, CDR2 FYNNEI. The CDR3 length is 14 residues. The CDR3 reads CASMVGRMENIQYF. The CDR3 DNA sequence: TGTGCCAGCATGGTTGGGCGGATGGAAAACATTCAGTACTTC. The full variable domain, its missing parts supplied by reference TRBV2 and TRBJ2-4, is EPEVTQTPSHQVTQMGQEVILRCVPISNHLYFYWYRQILGQKVEFLVSFYNNEISEKSEIFDDQFSVERPDGSNFTLKIRSTKLEDSAMYFCASMVGRMENIQYFGAGTRLSVL.

This sequence joins TRBV19 and TRBJ2-7; D remains ambiguous. Germline V gene lookup returns CDR1 LNHDA and CDR2 SQIVND (reference sequence). V was pared by 3 bases and J by 0 bases, with 12 bases between. The CDR3 totals 15 residues. The CDR3 loop is CASSIRPRNSYEQYF. The CDR3, as DNA: TGTGCCAGTAGTATTCGCCCCAGGAACTCCTACGAGCAGTACTTC.

This clonotype was counted a few times. This chain connects TRBV6-5 to TRBJ1-6; D is ambiguous. Trimming left V 5 bases short and J 9 bases short, with 17 bases between. The CDR3 has 15 amino acids. From germline, CDR1 is MNHEY and CDR2 SVGAGI. CDR3 amino acids: CASSPREGTGSPLHF. The CDR3 DNA follows: TGTGCCAGCAGTCCCCGTGAGGGAACTGGTTCACCCCTCCACTTT.

The chain recombines TRBV7-6 with TRBJ1-1; D not resolved. V was shortened by 5 bases and J by 5 bases, with 12 bases between the two germline ends. CDR1 and CDR2 (germline): SGHVS, FNYEAQ. The CDR3 consists of 13 residues. The CDR3 nucleotides read TGTGCCAGCAGCGCATACATCCGGACTGAAGCTTTCTTT. Residues: CASSAYIRTEAFF.

Written as DNA, the CDR3 is TGCAGTGCCAACCCGGGTTTGAACACTGAAGCTTTCTTT. Translated: CSANPGLNTEAFF. The rearrangement links TRBV20-1 to TRBJ1-1, with unresolved D. The CDR3 consists of 13 residues. V gave up 6 bases and J gave up 0 bases, with 11 bases separating them. CDR1 and CDR2 (germline): DFQATT, SNEGSKA (reference sequence).

The V gene is TRBV24-1, the J gene TRBJ2-2, with D possibly TRBD2 on 6 matching bases. The germline gives CDR1 KGHDR, CDR2 SFDVKD. The CDR3 is 15 amino acids. Deletions cut 5 bases from V and 1 base from J, with 10 bases between. The CDR3 coding sequence is TGTGCCACCAGTGGACGGGGACTGAACACCGGGGAGCTGTTTTTT. This gives the protein CATSGRGLNTGELFF.

The chain joins TRBV25-1 to TRBJ2-3, with 9 bases matching TRBD1. This CDR3 region has 14 residues. Germline values: CDR1 MGHDK, CDR2 SYGVNS. The ends lost 2 bases at V and 4 bases at J; junction bases unmatched: 1. The CDR3 coding sequence is TGTGCCAGCAGTGAACACAGGGGGCCAGATACGCAGTATTTT. Its translation: CASSEHRGPDTQYF.

The chain employs TRBV12-3 or TRBV12-4 and TRBJ1-2, with TRBD1 identical over 8 bases. The CDR3 is made up of 15 amino acids. Unmatched junction bases numbered 8, after V lost 5 bases and J lost 3 bases. For the CDR3, the DNA is TGTGCCAGCAGTCACCGGGACAGGTGGGACTATGGCTACACCTTC. Residues: CASSHRDRWDYGYTF.

The gene calls are TRBV4-1 and TRBJ2-3, with 7 positions matching TRBD1. The germline gives CDR1 MGHRA, CDR2 YSYEKL. The CDR3 has 14 amino acids. Unmatched junction bases numbered 6, after V lost 7 bases and J lost 2 bases. The CDR3 coding sequence is TGCGCCAGCAATGGACAGGCCCTCACAGATACGCAGTATTTT. Translation gives CASNGQALTDTQYF.

This clonotype has a single count. This CDR3 is missing its conserved last phenylalanine or tryptophan, likely due to a read error. The limits of the CDR3 on the DNA are not certain, so only TCRdb's listed CDR3 is given. The rearrangement uses TRBV7-3 and TRBJ2-3; the table's D gene call, TRBD1, was not cross checked with the DNA. The CDR3 numbers 16 amino acids, ends counted. Germline CDR1 SGHTA, CDR2 FQGTGA. CDR3 residues: CASSLAGGPGTDTQNC.

The chain is built from TRBV19 and TRBJ2-3; D gene ambiguous. The CDR3 extends over 13 amino acids. Germline V CDR1 and CDR2: LNHDA, SQIVND (reference sequence). Trimming shortened V by 6 bases and J by 3 bases, and 10 bases separated the two germline ends. The CDR3, as DNA: TGTGCCAGTAGAACCTTACTTACAGATACGCAGTATTTT. Translated: CASRTLLTDTQYF.

The chain combines TRBV7-2 with TRBJ2-7, with D perhaps matching TRBD1 or TRBD2 (5 bases each). The CDR3 is 13 residues long. Germline values: CDR1 SGHTA, CDR2 FQGNSA. V shed 6 bases and J shed 6 bases, with 15 bases lying between them. The CDR3 reads CASSPSGPREQYF. CDR3 bases: TGTGCCAGCAGTCCCTCGGGGCCTCGCGAGCAGTACTTC.

This clonotype occurred a few times. The V call is TRBV7-2, the J call TRBJ2-1; 11 positions match TRBD2. With V trimmed by 8 bases and J by 7 bases, 10 bases remained unmatched. The CDR3 runs 15 residues. Germline CDR1 reads SGHTA; CDR2 reads FQGNSA. The CDR3 is CASLRDSGRGNEQFF. In DNA, the CDR3 is TGTGCCAGCCTCCGGGATAGCGGGAGGGGGAATGAGCAGTTCTTC.

This clonotype was counted between two and nine times. The J gene is TRBJ2-5, the V gene TRBV12-3 or TRBV12-4, with a weak D call TRBD1 (6 bases). The CDR3 consists of 14 residues. The V and J ends lost 4 bases and 4 bases respectively, with 13 bases between them. The CDR3 sequence is CASSSPGRGETQYF. As DNA, the CDR3 is TGTGCCAGCAGTTCCCCCGGCAGGGGAGAGACCCAGTACTTC.

The CDR3 loop reads CASSGLAQGDRYF. In nucleotides, the CDR3 is TGTGCCAGCAGTGGGCTGGCACAGGGGGATCGGTACTTC. J is TRBJ2-7 and V is TRBV6-6, with TRBD1 matching 8 bases. CDR1 MNHNY and CDR2 SVGAGI come from the germline V gene (reference sequence). Germline trimming cut 5 bases from V and 12 bases from J; bases unmatched to any gene: 12. The CDR3 sequence is 13 residues long.

This clonotype has only one observation. Possible read error: a much larger clone is one base away. This rearrangement joins TRBV7-6 to TRBJ2-1; no definite D call. Deletions cut 1 base from V and 0 bases from J, with 16 bases between. The CDR3 is made up of 18 amino acids. Germline CDR1 SGHVS, CDR2 FNYEAQ. CDR3 residues: CASSLGNVRAISYNEQFF. The CDR3 DNA follows: TGTGCCAGCAGCTTAGGAAACGTTCGCGCGATCTCCTACAATGAGCAGTTCTTC.

This chain uses TRBV25-1 with TRBJ1-2; 7 bases match TRBD1. Germline V gives CDR1 MGHDK, CDR2 SYGVNS. Losses at the gene ends were 6 bases for V and 8 bases for J; bases not matched to a gene: 21. CDR3 length: 17 amino acids. CDR3 bases: TGTGCCAGCAGCGTCCGGGACAGCCTTTGGGGGGCTAGGGGCTACACCTTC. This translates into CASSVRDSLWGARGYTF.

V is TRBV6-1 and J is TRBJ2-7; tentative D call: TRBD1 (6 bases). CDR3 length: 14 residues. Germline V gene sequence: CDR1 MNHNS, CDR2 SASEGT. The V end lost 5 bases, the J end lost 0 bases, and 11 bases lay between the germline ends. CDR3 in amino acids: CASSTGWNSYEQYF. The CDR3 nucleotides read TGTGCCAGCAGTACAGGGTGGAACTCCTACGAGCAGTACTTC.

In this sample, this clonotype turned up many times. V usage is TRBV7-2 and J usage is TRBJ1-1; D remains unclear. This CDR3 has 15 amino acids. CDR1 SGHTA and CDR2 FQGNSA come from the germline V gene. The V gene lost 5 bases and the J gene lost 0 bases, with 13 bases spanning the gap. The CDR3 sequence is CASSLGVLMNTEAFF. CDR3 coding DNA: TGTGCCAGCAGCCTCGGGGTTTTAATGAACACTGAAGCTTTCTTT.

DNA of the CDR3: TGTGCCAGCAGTCCCCCAAGATCGCGGGACAGGGGCTCTAATGAAAAACTGTTTTTT. It codes for CASSPPRSRDRGSNEKLFF. V usage is TRBV2 and J usage is TRBJ1-4; 10 nucleotides line up with TRBD1. The CDR3 sequence is 19 residues long. The ends lost 5 bases at V and 3 bases at J; junction bases unmatched: 15. Per the germline V gene, CDR1 is SNHLY and CDR2 is FYNNEI.

Worth noting for this clonotype: The final CDR3 position lacks the conserved phenylalanine or tryptophan, pointing to a likely read error. The chain uses TRBV7-6 and TRBJ2-2, with TRBD2 matching over 10 bases. CDR3 length: 16 amino acids. From germline, CDR1 is SGHVS and CDR2 FNYEAQ. Here the CDR3 reads CDSSPGLAENTGELFC. The CDR3 bases are TGTGACAGCAGTCCTGGACTAGCGGAGAACACCGGGGAGCTGTTTTGT.

As regards this clonotype: With a much larger clone just one base away, this may be a read error. The CDR3 coding sequence is TGTGCCTGCAGCTTAGGTTTTGAAAAACTGTTTTTT. Translated: CACSLGFEKLFF. This chain uses TRBV7-8 with TRBJ1-4; no definite D call. The CDR3 is made up of 12 amino acids. Germline CDR1 SGHVS, CDR2 FQNEAQ.

The chain recombines TRBV19 with TRBJ1-2, with TRBD1 identical over 8 bases. Unmatched junction bases numbered 6, after V lost 5 bases and J lost 4 bases. The CDR3 sequence is 14 residues long. CDR1 and CDR2 (germline): LNHDA, SQIVND (reference sequence). The CDR3 region has the DNA TGTGCCAGTAGTGTCGGACAGGGAGGCTATGGCTACACCTTC. The encoded protein is CASSVGQGGYGYTF.

The V gene is TRBV28, the J gene TRBJ2-3; the match to TRBD1 covers 7 bases. Trimming removed 4 bases from V and 5 bases from J; junction bases left unmatched: 6. CDR1 MDHEN and CDR2 SYDVKM come from the germline V gene. The CDR3 loop spans 14 amino acids. The CDR3: CASSSDRDRDTQYF. In nucleotides, the CDR3 is TGTGCCAGCAGTTCCGACAGGGACCGAGATACGCAGTATTTT.